This TCR beta chain comes out of a study of CD4 T cells in relation to SARS-CoV-2 and coronaviruses. The CDR3 totals 13 residues. Trimming at V came to 1 base and at J to 8 bases, leaving 3 bases not matched to a gene. CDR1 is KGHDR and CDR2 is SFDVKD in the germline V gene. The unexposed donors gave CD4+ T cells in about 2011-2018, prior to COVID-19. Isolation of CD4+ T cells took place after roughly nine days in culture. As concerns this clone: Antigen specificity is unknown.

Measured with immunoSEQ multiplex PCR; TCRdb has only the in-frame clones, and not every one. Of fewer than 20,000 clones in the sample, 65% to 85% were seen once. The sequence came from a human donor in good health. Sequencing was performed on CD4+ T cells from PBMCs, cultured in vitro. This sequence joins TRBV24-1 and TRBJ1-2; 7 bases agree with TRBD1. The CDR3 reads CATSDFGTDGYTF. In DNA, the CDR3 is TGTGCCACCAGTGATTTTGGGACAGACGGCTACACCTTC.